Reported below is one T cell receptor (beta chain). Antigen unknown. The data originate from a study of cytomegalovirus exposure and HLA in healthy donors. General observations from the study: When analyzed later, a missense DCLRE1C variant was found to be linked to TCR beta V- and J-gene trimming. A later analysis found TCR association rates differed by HLA locus, highest for DRB1 and lowest for HLA-C.

V shed 2 bases, J shed 10 bases, and the junction held 7 bases outside the gene matches. The germline V gene has CDR1 SGHDN and CDR2 FVKESK. This CDR3 region has 14 residues. The PCR employed 60 Vbeta primers together with 13 Jbeta primers. Generated by immunoSEQ multiplex PCR, the TCRdb table keeps only in-frame clones and is missing some. The table records 150,000 to 200,000 clones, 68% of them present only once. The sample was PBMCs. The clonotype comes from a man younger than 40 in good health and CMV-seropositive. V usage is TRBV14 and J usage is TRBJ1-4; TRBD1 agrees at 7 bases. The CDR3 DNA reads TGTGCCAGCAGCCAACTTCCCCAGGGGGGAAAACTGTTTTTT. Translation gives CASSQLPQGGKLFF. The full variable domain, completed using reference TRBV14 and TRBJ1-4, is EAGVTQFPSHSVIEKGQTVTLRCDPISGHDNLYWYRRVMGKEIKFLLHFVKESKQDESGMPNNRFLAERTGGTYSTLKVQPAELEDSGVYFCASSQLPQGGKLFFGSGTQLSVL.